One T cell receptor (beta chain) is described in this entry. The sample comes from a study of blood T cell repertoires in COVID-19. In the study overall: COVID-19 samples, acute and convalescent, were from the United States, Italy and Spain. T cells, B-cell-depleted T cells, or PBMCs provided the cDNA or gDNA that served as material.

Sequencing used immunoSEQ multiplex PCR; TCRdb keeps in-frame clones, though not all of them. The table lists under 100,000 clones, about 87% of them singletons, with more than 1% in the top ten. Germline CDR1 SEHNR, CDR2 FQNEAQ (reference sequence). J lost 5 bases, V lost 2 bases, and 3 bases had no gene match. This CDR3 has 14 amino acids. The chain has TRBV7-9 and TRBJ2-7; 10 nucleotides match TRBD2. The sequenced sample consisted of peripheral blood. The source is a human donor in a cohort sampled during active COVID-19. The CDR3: CASSLLAGVNEQYF. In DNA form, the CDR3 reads TGTGCCAGCAGCTTACTAGCGGGAGTGAACGAGCAGTACTTC.